The rows below give T cell receptor beta chains drawn from one sample of a study of T-cell memory formation after mild COVID-19. TCRdb re-called the 5' RACE reads with MiXCR, one entry per CDR3 protein. The repertoire holds about 440,000 distinct CDR3 sequences, with around 20% as singletons. Source material: PBMCs or a T cell subset sorted from them (not recorded which). All receptors derive from an adult woman who had mild COVID-19 (a few samples of this study predate the infection). Cell type and time point are not known. The CDR3 runs from the conserved cysteine through the conserved F or W. The order of the fields is J gene, V gene, clone size, D gene, CDR3 DNA, CDR3 protein. A D gene is named only where the DNA matches it firmly. Clone size is shown for a subset of rows, as once, few, many or a class of expanded clone.

TRBJ2-1 | TRBV6-2/TRBV6-3 | many | TRBD2 | TGTGCCAGCAGTTACTCCCCTCCTAGCGGAATATACAATGAGCAGTTCTTC | CASSYSPPSGIYNEQFF
TRBJ1-2 | TRBV5-1 | . | . | TGCGCCAGCAGCTTGGACGTTACAGGAACTTATGGCTACACCTTC | CASSLDVTGTYGYTF
TRBJ2-5 | TRBV6-5 | few | . | TGTGCCAGCAGTTACTCCTGGGAAGAGACCCAGTACTTC | CASSYSWEETQYF
TRBJ1-1 | TRBV4-2 | . | . | TGTGCCAGCAGCCATCGGACCCGGGACACTGAAGCTTTCTTT | CASSHRTRDTEAFF
TRBJ1-5 | TRBV19 | . | . | TGTGCCAGTAGTATTTATCTTGGTCAGCCCCAGCATTTT | CASSIYLGQPQHF
TRBJ2-3 | TRBV4-1 | few | . | TGCGCCAGCAGCCATCTAATGGATACGCAGTATTTT | CASSHLMDTQYF
TRBJ2-5 | TRBV5-4 | few | TRBD2 | TGTGCCAGCTCAACGGGGGGAAGACTCCAAGAGACCCAGTACTTC | CASSTGGRLQETQYF
TRBJ2-7 | TRBV13 | few | . | TGTGCCAGCAGTTTAAGTGGTGCAGCCTCTGGGTACTACGAGCAGTACTTC | CASSLSGAASGYYEQYF
TRBJ1-3 | TRBV12-3/TRBV12-4 | . | . | TGTGCCAGCAGCTCGACAGAGGGAAACACCATATATTTT | CASSSTEGNTIYF
TRBJ1-5 | TRBV6-1 | . | . | TGTGCCAGCAGATCGGATTATAGCAATCAGCCCCAGCATTTT | CASRSDYSNQPQHF
TRBJ1-5 | TRBV15 | . | . | TGTGCCACCAGCAGAGAAGGGAATCAGCCCCAGCATTTT | CATSREGNQPQHF
TRBJ1-1 | TRBV7-7 | . | TRBD1 | TGTGCCAGCAGCTCCCGGGACAGGGCAACTGAAGCTTTCTTT | CASSSRDRATEAFF
TRBJ1-1 | TRBV25-1 | . | . | TGTGCCAGCAGTGAGCAAGGGAGGAACACTGAAGCTTTCTTT | CASSEQGRNTEAFF
TRBJ2-1 | TRBV5-1 | few | . | TGCGCCAGCAGCTTGCGCCAGGGGCATGAGCAGTTCTTC | CASSLRQGHEQFF
TRBJ2-2 | TRBV4-3 | few | . | TGCGCCAGCAGCCAGGACTTCTGGGGCACCGGGGAGCTGTTTTTT | CASSQDFWGTGELFF
TRBJ2-7 | TRBV12-3/TRBV12-4 | few | TRBD1 | TGTGCCAGCAGCCCCGGGACAGGGGTGGGCGAGCAGTACTTC | CASSPGTGVGEQYF